The next 21 T cell receptor beta chains were all read from a single sample in a study of T cells in Graves' hyperthyroidism and ophthalmopathy. TCR beta CDR3 regions were amplified from RNA transcripts. The TCR CDR3 first-round RT-PCR relied on the HTBI primer set. Each CDR3 protein gets one entry after TCRdb re-called the multiplex PCR reads with MiXCR. The table includes hundreds of thousands of distinct CDR3 sequences, around 20% detected once. The specimen was blood. The receptors originated from a man aged 25-40 years with Graves' ophthalmopathy.

Concerning this clonotype: A much bigger clone sits one base away, suggesting this may be a read error. The chain carries TRBV10-3 and TRBJ2-7; D call uncertain. V lost 3 bases and J lost 2, with 2 bases in between. The CDR3 has 11 amino acids. CDR1 is ENHRY, CDR2 SYGVKD, per germline. CDR3 amino acids: CAISDTYEQYF. CDR3 bases: TGTGCCATCAGTGACACCTACGAGCAGTACTTC.

The CDR3 loop is CASSFVGGADEKLFF. As DNA, the CDR3 is TGTGCCAGCAGCTTTGTAGGGGGCGCTGATGAAAAACTGTTTTTT. J is TRBJ1-4 and V is TRBV7-9; TRBD1 aligns across 7 bases. The CDR3 runs 15 residues. With 3 bases clipped from V and 6 bases from J, the junction kept 7 bases outside the gene matches. CDR1 and CDR2 (germline): SEHNR, FQNEAQ (reference sequence).

This clonotype was counted between two and nine times. The CDR3 loop is CASSLEGIGVAGNNEQFF. DNA for the CDR3: TGTGCCAGCAGTTTGGAGGGAATAGGGGTAGCGGGAAATAATGAGCAGTTCTTC. V usage is TRBV28 and J usage is TRBJ2-1; TRBD2 matches at 8 bases. Germline values: CDR1 MDHEN, CDR2 SYDVKM. The V and J ends lost 3 bases and 7 bases, in that order; junction bases with no gene match: 17. The CDR3 loop spans 18 amino acids.

The chain joins TRBV12-3 or TRBV12-4 to TRBJ2-7, with D perhaps matching TRBD2 (6 bases). Trimming cost V 4 bases and J 4 bases, with 17 bases left between them. CDR3 length: 15 amino acids. The CDR3 loop reads CASSSLEGSGYEQYF. The CDR3 region has the DNA TGTGCCAGCAGTTCGCTCGAGGGCAGCGGGTACGAGCAGTACTTC.

There are a few counts of this clonotype. This rearrangement joins TRBV12-3 or TRBV12-4 to TRBJ2-2; tentatively, D is TRBD1 (5 bases). The CDR3 has 14 residues. The germline V and J ends were trimmed by 8 bases and 8 bases, with 18 bases remaining between them. The CDR3 sequence is CASGADRRVGELFF. The CDR3 DNA is TGTGCCAGCGGGGCCGACAGACGAGTGGGGGAGCTGTTTTTT.

V and J are TRBV6-2 or TRBV6-3 and TRBJ1-1, with no clear D. With 2 bases removed from V and 5 bases from J, the gap between germline ends came to 12 bases. The CDR3 consists of 14 residues. Germline CDR1 and CDR2: MNHEY and SVGEGT. In nucleotides, the CDR3 is TGTGCCAGCAGTTACGGGAATATGGGGACTGAAGCTTTCTTT. The encoded protein is CASSYGNMGTEAFF.

This clonotype occurred many times. The genes are TRBV7-9 and TRBJ1-1; tentative D call: TRBD1 (5 bases). In germline, CDR1 is SEHNR, CDR2 FQNEAQ (reference sequence). This CDR3 has 13 residues. V gave up 4 bases and J gave up 6 bases, with 12 bases separating them. The CDR3, as DNA: TGTGCCAGCAGCTCCCCGGGACGCGCTGAAGCTTTCTTT. It yields the protein CASSSPGRAEAFF.

This clonotype has just a few counts. This chain connects TRBV11-3 to TRBJ2-1, with D possibly matching TRBD1 (5 bases). CDR1 is SGHNT and CDR2 is YENEEA in the germline V gene. This CDR3 is built from 15 residues. Trimming pared 5 bases from V and 5 bases from J, leaving 16 bases between. CDR3 region: CASSLDFGADNEQFF. The CDR3 DNA sequence: TGTGCCAGCAGCCTCGATTTTGGGGCGGACAATGAGCAGTTCTTC.

The rearrangement joins TRBV7-9 to TRBJ2-7; no reliable D call. Trimming left V 5 bases short and J 2 bases short, with 19 bases between. Germline CDR1 reads SEHNR; CDR2 reads FQNEAQ (reference sequence). The CDR3 sequence is 16 residues long. In DNA, the CDR3 is TGTGCCAGCAGCCCCCTTGCAGTTACTCCAACCTACGAGCAGTACTTC. It is translated as CASSPLAVTPTYEQYF.

As concerns this clonotype: A much larger clonotype is one base distant, so this may be a read error. The chain carries TRBV11-2 and TRBJ2-1, with 9 bases that match TRBD2. CDR1 is SGHAT and CDR2 is FQNNGV in the germline V gene. Germline trimming cut 3 bases from V and 8 bases from J; bases unmatched to any gene: 2. This CDR3 spans 13 amino acids. The CDR3 DNA sequence: TGTGCCAGCAGCTTCCGACTAGCGGATGAGCAGTTCTTC. Its translation is CASSFRLADEQFF.

The chain joins TRBV3-1 to TRBJ2-1; 10 bases align to TRBD2. This CDR3 is built from 14 residues. The junction had 6 bases not matched to a gene; V was cut back by 0 bases and J by 13 bases. CDR1 and CDR2 from the germline V gene are LGHDT and YNNKEL (reference sequence). CDR3: CASSQDFSGRAQFF. In DNA form, the CDR3 reads TGTGCCAGCAGCCAAGATTTCAGCGGGAGGGCCCAGTTCTTC.

This clonotype showed up just a few times. This chain connects TRBV6-1 to TRBJ2-7; the match to TRBD2 covers 7 bases. Germline-derived CDR1 and CDR2 are MNHNS and SASEGT. The CDR3 totals 11 residues. CDR3 residues: CATISGDEQYF. CDR3 bases: TGTGCGACCATCAGCGGGGACGAGCAGTACTTC.

This clonotype has just a few counts. The V call is TRBV11-2, the J call TRBJ2-7; D call uncertain. V lost 5 bases and J lost 2, with 10 bases in between. The CDR3 has 13 amino acids. Germline-derived CDR1 and CDR2 are SGHAT and FQNNGV. In DNA, the CDR3 is TGTGCCAGCAGCCCTTTGACGACCTACGAGCAGTACTTC. Protein product: CASSPLTTYEQYF.

This clonotype came up many times. This sequence joins TRBV5-1 and TRBJ1-1; 7 bases are a match to TRBD1. The CDR3 is made up of 14 amino acids. From germline, CDR1 is SGHRS and CDR2 YFSETQ. Trimming cost V 4 bases and J 1 base; bases outside gene matches: 4. The CDR3 bases are TGCGCCAGCAGCCATAGACAGGGGAACACTGAAGCTTTCTTT. It encodes CASSHRQGNTEAFF.

This clonotype was found a few times. CDR3 region: CASSPQGPGSEQFF. CDR3 nucleotides: TGTGCCAGCTCACCACAGGGACCCGGTAGTGAGCAGTTCTTC. The V and J genes are TRBV18 and TRBJ2-1; D may match TRBD1 or TRBD2 (5 bases each). Germline V gives CDR1 KGHSH, CDR2 LQKENI. This CDR3 is built from 14 residues. Between the trimmed V and J ends, which lost 1 base and 9 bases, there was a span of 13 bases.

In its sample, this clonotype was seen once. The V and J genes are TRBV20-1 and TRBJ1-4; D perhaps matches TRBD1 (5 bases). Trimming pared 3 bases from V and 3 bases from J, leaving 5 bases between. The CDR3 is 12 residues long. Germline-derived CDR1 and CDR2 are DFQATT and SNEGSKA (reference sequence). The CDR3 region is CSARGPNEKLFF. For the CDR3, the DNA is TGCAGTGCTAGGGGGCCTAATGAAAAACTGTTTTTT.

Of note for this clonotype: A much larger clone sits a single nucleotide away, making a read error possible. This CDR3 is missing its conserved last phenylalanine or tryptophan, likely due to a read error. CDR3 loop: CAWTLGQSFSPLHL. The DNA for the CDR3 is TGTGCCTGGACCCTCGGACAAAGCTTCTCACCCCTCCACCTT. The chain is built from TRBV30 and TRBJ1-6; possibly TRBD1 for D (5 bases). Germline V gene sequence: CDR1 GTSNPN, CDR2 SVGIG (reference sequence). The germline V and J ends were trimmed by 4 bases and 10 bases, with 17 bases remaining between them. This CDR3 region has 14 residues.

Here the CDR3 reads CSAPAQGPYEQYF. In DNA form, the CDR3 reads TGCAGTGCTCCGGCCCAGGGTCCCTACGAGCAGTACTTC. The chain is built from TRBV20-1 and TRBJ2-7; D perhaps matches TRBD1 (5 bases). The CDR3 has 13 residues. V lost 5 bases and J 2 bases, leaving 13 bases between the germline ends. Germline CDR1 DFQATT, CDR2 SNEGSKA (reference sequence).

This clonotype was detected ten times or more. The V and J genes are TRBV7-9 and TRBJ1-4, with D unresolved. V lost 5 bases and J lost 8, with 15 bases in between. Germline V gives CDR1 SEHNR, CDR2 FQNEAQ (reference sequence). This CDR3 contains 14 residues. Here the CDR3 DNA reads TGTGCCAGCAGCCCCTCCAGCGGGTTCGAAAAACTGTTTTTT. Translated: CASSPSSGFEKLFF.

The genes are TRBV9 and TRBJ2-2; TRBD2 aligns across 10 bases. Germline CDR1 SGDLS, CDR2 YYNGEE. The CDR3 loop spans 17 amino acids. J lost 4 bases, V lost 1 base, and 7 bases had no gene match. The CDR3 here is CASSVFLAGEITGELFF. DNA for the CDR3: TGTGCCAGCAGCGTATTTCTAGCGGGAGAAATCACCGGGGAGCTGTTTTTT. Using reference TRBV9 and TRBJ2-2 for the parts outside the CDR3, the full variable domain is DSGVTQTPKHLITATGQRVTLRCSPRSGDLSVYWYQQSLDQGLQFLIQYYNGEERAKGNILERFSAQQFPDLHSELNLSSLELGDSALYFCASSVFLAGEITGELFFGEGSRLTVL.

This clonotype has ten or more counts. The chain has TRBV11-2 and TRBJ2-1; 9 bases are shared with TRBD2. Germline CDR1 is SGHAT and CDR2 is FQNNGV. V shed 5 bases and J 4 bases; nucleotides not matched to a gene: 12. The CDR3 extends over 17 amino acids. This CDR3 reads CASSPALSGRTYNEQFF. The CDR3 DNA follows: TGTGCCAGCAGCCCAGCCCTTAGCGGGAGAACGTACAATGAGCAGTTCTTC.